This TCR beta chain emerged from a study of CD8+CD57+ T cells in acquired aplastic anemia. According to the study, genomic DNA was the template for TCR beta VDJ and CDR3 profiling. TCRdb called the reads again in MiXCR, with one record for every CDR3 protein. This table has hundreds of thousands of distinct CDR3 sequences, 70% to 85% appearing once. All patients picked for sequencing had shown, by flow cytometry, an expansion of CD8+CD57+ cells. The germline CDR1 and CDR2 sequences are LNHDA and SQIVND (reference sequence). This CDR3 is 15 amino acids long. V lost 3 bases and J 0 bases, leaving 11 bases between the germline ends.

Sequencing was done on a sample of sorted CD4+, CD8+, or CD8+CD57+ T cells (not recorded which) from PBMCs. The sequence was obtained from a human donor with aplastic anemia. This chain uses TRBV19 with TRBJ1-1, with D perhaps matching TRBD1 (6 bases). CDR3 sequence (DNA): TGTGCCAGTAGTATCGGGGGCCAGGTGAACACTGAAGCTTTCTTT. Protein: CASSIGGQVNTEAFF.